Below are 28 T cell receptor beta chains sequenced from a single sample in a study of OX40 agonist ivuxolimab in advanced cancers. Method: immunoSEQ multiplex PCR; TCRdb's copy keeps in-frame clones and lacks some. This table has more than 40,000 clones, 90% to 95% appearing once. Specimen: CD4+ or CD8+ T cells sorted from blood, collected in a trial of the OX40 agonist ivuxolimab. The receptors derive from an adult with an advanced solid tumor such as melanoma, head and neck, liver or kidney cancer.

The chain is built from TRBV9 and TRBJ2-1; TRBD2 aligns across 12 bases. The germline V gene encodes CDR1 SGDLS and CDR2 YYNGEE. The CDR3 consists of 19 residues. V was clipped by 4 bases and J by 3 bases; unmatched bases: 14. The CDR3 DNA reads TGTGCCAGCAGCCAGTCCCCGGCTAGCGGGAGGGTCCGCTACAATGAGCAGTTCTTC. Encoded protein: CASSQSPASGRVRYNEQFF.

CDR3 sequence (DNA): TGTGCCAGCAGAATCCCCCGACGACTTCAGCCCCAGCATTTT. Translated, it gives CASRIPRRLQPQHF. The V gene is TRBV7-3, the J gene TRBJ1-5; the D is unclear. Germline V CDR1 and CDR2: SGHTA, FQGTGA. The ends were cut back, 6 bases at V and 6 bases at J, with 15 bases in the middle. The CDR3 extends over 14 amino acids.

This chain uses TRBV7-3 with TRBJ2-1, with 12 bases lining up with TRBD2. The CDR3 spans 18 residues. V gave up 3 bases and J gave up 3 bases; unmatched junction bases: 9. CDR1 and CDR2 from the germline V gene are SGHTA and FQGTGA. The CDR3 nucleotides read TGTGCCAGCAGCTTCAACCCCCTAGCGGGAGGGTACTACAATGAGCAGTTCTTC. It is translated as CASSFNPLAGGYYNEQFF.

The gene calls are TRBV27 and TRBJ1-6; D might be TRBD1 (5 bases). V lost 11 bases, J lost 8 bases, and 16 bases lay in between. Germline CDR1 MNHEY, CDR2 SMNVEV (reference sequence). The CDR3 has 13 amino acids. The CDR3 spells CAAGGSNHSPLHF. As DNA, the CDR3 is TGTGCCGCCGGGGGTTCAAATCATTCACCCCTCCACTTT.

The chain couples TRBV11-1 to TRBJ2-1; 11 nucleotides match TRBD2. This CDR3 region has 17 residues. Germline CDR1 reads SGHAT; CDR2 reads FQDESV (reference sequence). The ends lost 7 bases at V and 4 bases at J; junction bases unmatched: 12. The CDR3 DNA reads TGTGCCAGCACCTCCTCTTCTAGCGGGGGGATTTACAATGAGCAGTTCTTC. Protein sequence: CASTSSSSGGIYNEQFF.

This rearrangement joins TRBV19 to TRBJ1-1; D remains unclear. The CDR3 consists of 16 residues. CDR1 and CDR2 (germline): LNHDA, SQIVND (reference sequence). Trimming stripped 2 bases from V and 1 base from J, with 14 bases between. The CDR3 here is CASSIMGVAGNTEAFF. Written as DNA, the CDR3 is TGTGCCAGTAGTATAATGGGTGTTGCAGGGAACACTGAAGCTTTCTTT.

The chain couples TRBV7-9 to TRBJ1-1; 8 bases agree with TRBD1. The J segment lost 5 bases and the V segment lost 5 bases, leaving 4 bases of the junction unmatched. Germline V gives CDR1 SEHNR, CDR2 FQNEAQ (reference sequence). There are 13 residues in the CDR3. The CDR3 loop is CASSLTGGTEAFF. The CDR3 DNA reads as TGTGCCAGCAGCCTCACAGGGGGTACTGAAGCTTTCTTT.

The chain carries TRBV27 and TRBJ2-1; D might be TRBD2 (6 bases). Germline V CDR1 and CDR2: MNHEY, SMNVEV (reference sequence). Trimming shortened V by 8 bases and J by 9 bases, and 11 bases separated the two germline ends. The CDR3 totals 11 residues. This chain's CDR3 is CASSAGLEQFF. The CDR3 nucleotides read TGTGCCAGCTCAGCGGGCCTTGAGCAGTTCTTC.

This sequence joins TRBV7-9 and TRBJ2-5, with 8 bases fitting TRBD2. Trimming removed 5 bases from V and 4 bases from J; junction bases left unmatched: 6. The length of the CDR3 is 14 residues. Germline-derived CDR1 and CDR2 are SEHNR and FQNEAQ (reference sequence). The CDR3 sequence: CASSPTGGPETQYF. In nucleotides, the CDR3 is TGTGCCAGCAGCCCTACGGGGGGGCCAGAGACCCAGTACTTC. The entire variable domain, with the rest obtained from reference TRBV7-9 and TRBJ2-5, is as follows: DTGVSQNPRHKITKRGQNVTFRCDPISEHNRLYWYRQTLGQGPEFLTYFQNEAQLEKSRLLSDRFSAERPKGSFSTLEIQRTEQGDSAMYLCASSPTGGPETQYFGPGTRLLVL.

V usage is TRBV27 and J usage is TRBJ2-1; TRBD2 matches 10 bases. The junction had 12 bases not matched to a gene; V was cut back by 3 bases and J by 7 bases. The CDR3 is 17 residues long. Germline V CDR1 and CDR2: MNHEY, SMNVEV (reference sequence). The CDR3 DNA is TGTGCCAGCAGTTTCACCCTAGCGGGAGAGACGGGGAATGAGCAGTTCTTC. Protein product: CASSFTLAGETGNEQFF.

The genes are TRBV25-1 and TRBJ2-3; possibly TRBD1 for D (6 bases). Per germline, CDR1 MGHDK and CDR2 SYGVNS. Trimming left V 0 bases short and J 1 base short, with 11 bases between. The CDR3 runs 16 residues. The CDR3 loop is CASSEYQGMGTDTQYF. CDR3 nucleotides: TGTGCCAGCAGTGAATATCAGGGGATGGGCACAGATACGCAGTATTTT.

This chain uses TRBV16 with TRBJ2-3; 8 nucleotides match TRBD1. V trimming: 3 bases; J trimming: 5 bases; junction bases outside the gene matches: 4. CDR1 and CDR2 from the germline V gene are KGHSY and FQNENV. This CDR3 has 14 amino acids. The CDR3 DNA follows: TGTGCCAGCAGCCAGACAGGGGCCAGAGATACGCAGTATTTT. Its protein product is CASSQTGARDTQYF.

The chain joins TRBV11-3 to TRBJ2-1, with TRBD1 identical over 7 bases. Germline values: CDR1 SGHNT, CDR2 YENEEA. With V trimmed by 4 bases and J by 6 bases, 3 bases remained unmatched. The CDR3 runs to 13 residues. The CDR3 bases are TGTGCCAGCAGCTATGGGACAGCCAATGAGCAGTTCTTC. Protein sequence: CASSYGTANEQFF.

V usage is TRBV4-1 and J usage is TRBJ2-3; D could derive from TRBD1 or TRBD2 (5 bases each). Trimming cost V 0 bases and J 3 bases, with 10 bases left between them. Germline CDR1 is MGHRA and CDR2 is YSYEKL. This CDR3 spans 15 amino acids. The CDR3 DNA reads as TGCGCCAGCAGCCAAGACTTTGGGGGTACAGATACGCAGTATTTT. Protein sequence: CASSQDFGGTDTQYF.

The count of this clone is one. This chain links TRBV9 with TRBJ2-2; 10 bases line up with TRBD1. V lost 8 bases to trimming and J lost 8 bases; unmatched junction nucleotides: 6. The CDR3 covers 13 residues. The germline V gene encodes CDR1 SGDLS and CDR2 YYNGEE. The CDR3 reads CASRTGGVGELFF. The CDR3 nucleotides read TGTGCCAGTCGGACAGGGGGTGTGGGGGAGCTGTTTTTT.

The V and J genes are TRBV18 and TRBJ2-2, with D perhaps matching TRBD1 (5 bases). The germline CDR1 and CDR2 sequences are KGHSH and LQKENI. The CDR3 has 16 amino acids. The V and J ends lost 3 bases and 3 bases respectively, with 14 bases between them. CDR3 amino acids: CASSPTYRPYTGELFF. CDR3 nucleotide sequence: TGTGCCAGCTCACCCACATACAGGCCTTACACCGGGGAGCTGTTTTTT.

The chain links TRBV15 to TRBJ2-5; either TRBD1 or TRBD2 may supply D (7 bases each). The ends were cut back, 5 bases at V and 3 bases at J, with 16 bases in the middle. This CDR3 contains 15 residues. Germline CDR1 LNHNV, CDR2 YYDKDF (reference sequence). This chain's CDR3 is CATSLGGTDKETQYF. The CDR3 DNA is TGTGCCACCAGCCTCGGGGGGACAGACAAAGAGACCCAGTACTTC.

DNA of the CDR3: TGTGCCTGGTCTACACTAGCGGGCCCGTACGAGCAGTACTTC. It encodes CAWSTLAGPYEQYF. The chain is built from TRBV30 and TRBJ2-7; 9 bases map to TRBD2. The V segment lost 5 bases and the J segment 4 bases; nucleotides outside the gene matches: 9. Germline-derived CDR1 and CDR2 are GTSNPN and SVGIG (reference sequence). The CDR3 length is 14 residues.

V gene TRBV15 combines with J gene TRBJ1-3; no clear D gene. Trimming took off 5 bases at V and 4 bases at J, with 15 bases between the two ends. CDR1 is LNHNV, CDR2 YYDKDF, per germline (reference sequence). There are 15 residues in the CDR3. The CDR3 region is CATSEVGGHGNTIYF. The CDR3 DNA reads as TGTGCCACCAGCGAGGTGGGAGGGCACGGAAACACCATATATTTT.

This clone was observed a single time. V usage is TRBV27 and J usage is TRBJ1-6; maybe TRBD1 (6 bases). Trimming stripped 1 base from V and 7 bases from J, with 11 bases between. In germline, CDR1 is MNHEY, CDR2 SMNVEV (reference sequence). This CDR3 comprises 15 residues. The CDR3 DNA reads as TGTGCCAGCAGTTTATACAGGGCAGCGAATTCACCCCTCCACTTT. It codes for CASSLYRAANSPLHF.

The chain combines TRBV28 with TRBJ1-4, with D possibly TRBD1 on 6 matching bases. CDR3 length: 14 amino acids. V lost 1 base to trimming and J lost 8 bases, with 11 bases between them. Germline CDR1 reads MDHEN; CDR2 reads SYDVKM. CDR3 sequence reads: CASSLFRGGEKLFF. The CDR3 coding sequence is TGTGCCAGCAGTTTATTCAGGGGTGGGGAAAAACTGTTTTTT.

The V call is TRBV6-1, the J call TRBJ2-7, with TRBD2 matching 7 bases. The CDR3 consists of 15 residues. Germline V gene lookup returns CDR1 MNHNS and CDR2 SASEGT. Unmatched junction bases numbered 9, after V lost 5 bases and J lost 2 bases. CDR3 sequence: CASSTDGGTAYEQYV. The CDR3 DNA reads as TGTGCCAGCAGTACGGACGGGGGGACGGCCTACGAGCAGTACGTC.

This rearrangement joins TRBV4-3 to TRBJ2-7; 9 bases are shared with TRBD2. In germline, CDR1 is LGHNA, CDR2 YSLEER. The CDR3 has 16 amino acids. With V trimmed by 4 bases and J by 4 bases, 11 bases remained unmatched. CDR3: CASSPAASGAVYEQYF. As DNA, the CDR3 is TGCGCCAGCAGCCCTGCCGCTAGCGGGGCAGTGTACGAGCAGTACTTC.

In this sample, this clone turned up once. This chain links TRBV11-2 with TRBJ2-3; TRBD2 matches 10 bases. The trim removed 5 bases at V and 6 bases at J, leaving 11 bases unmatched. CDR1 is SGHAT and CDR2 is FQNNGV in the germline V gene. The CDR3 totals 16 residues. For the CDR3, the DNA is TGTGCCAGCAGCCCCTCAGCGGGAGGGCCGGGGGATACGCAGTATTTT. This gives the protein CASSPSAGGPGDTQYF.

The rearrangement uses TRBV28 and TRBJ2-1; either TRBD1 or TRBD2 may supply D (5 bases each). The germline CDR1 and CDR2 sequences are MDHEN and SYDVKM. The CDR3 runs 14 residues. V was pared by 8 bases and J by 2 bases, with 13 bases between. CDR3 DNA sequence: TGTGCCAGCCTAGGGACGACGCCCTACAATGAGCAGTTCTTC. Translated, it gives CASLGTTPYNEQFF.

The chain joins TRBV15 to TRBJ2-7, with TRBD1 identical over 7 bases. The germline CDR1 and CDR2 sequences are LNHNV and YYDKDF (reference sequence). Germline trimming cut 2 bases from V and 3 bases from J; bases unmatched to any gene: 7. CDR3 length equals 15 residues. The CDR3 sequence is CATSRKGTANYEQYV. The CDR3 coding sequence is TGTGCCACCAGCAGAAAAGGGACAGCCAACTACGAGCAGTACGTC.

This clone rates as medium-sized (0.01 to 0.1%). This chain connects TRBV5-4 to TRBJ2-7; D not certain. The CDR3 runs 13 residues. The V and J ends lost 1 base and 3 bases respectively, with 8 bases between them. CDR1 SGHNT and CDR2 YYREEE come from the germline V gene (reference sequence). CDR3 residues: CASSLYGDYEQYF. The CDR3 nucleotides are TGTGCCAGCAGCTTGTACGGAGACTACGAGCAGTACTTC.

This clone was counted once. This chain uses TRBV27 with TRBJ1-5, with 8 bases fitting TRBD1. The J segment lost 3 bases and the V segment lost 4 bases, leaving 8 bases of the junction unmatched. The CDR3 contains 16 residues. The germline V gene encodes CDR1 MNHEY and CDR2 SMNVEV (reference sequence). The CDR3 DNA follows: TGTGCCAGCAGTTCCCGACAGGGGTCGGTCAATCAGCCCCAGCATTTT. This translates into CASSSRQGSVNQPQHF.